The T cell receptor beta chain under discussion was sequenced for a study of T cells in narcolepsy. Points from the study as a whole: Same-patient CSF and blood CD4+ T cell clonotypes included HCRT-specific and TRIB2-specific autoreactive ones. In some patient and control memory CD4+ samples, autoreactive clones were absent.

To note about this clone: What it binds is unknown.

CDR1 SGDLS and CDR2 YYNGEE come from the germline V gene. The CDR3 runs to 14 residues. V gave up 0 bases and J gave up 2 bases; unmatched junction bases: 1. This table comes from immunoSEQ multiplex PCR, and its TCRdb copy is limited to in-frame clones, with some not included. The repertoire holds roughly 12,000 clones, 94% seen once, with around 1.1% in the top ten. V is TRBV9 and J is TRBJ2-5, with 7 bases lining up with TRBD2. Sequencing was performed on CD45RA- memory CD4+ T cells from PBMCs. This sequence was found in a human donor with narcolepsy. The CDR3 reads CASSVAGGQETQYF. Written as DNA, the CDR3 is TGTGCCAGCAGCGTAGCGGGGGGACAAGAGACCCAGTACTTC.